One and the same sample provided the 13 T cell receptor beta chains below, sequenced in a study of T cell responses to AZD1222 COVID-19 vaccine. Profiling relied on immunoSEQ multiplex PCR, and the TCRdb table lists in-frame clones only, not all of them. Here the sample spans around 76,000 clones, about 88% being singletons. Sequenced material: peripheral blood, taken on day 0 of AZD1222 vaccination. Every receptor here comes from an adult in good health.

The genes are TRBV2 and TRBJ1-1; D call uncertain. This CDR3 has 15 amino acids. Germline CDR1 is SNHLY and CDR2 is FYNNEI. V dropped 2 bases and J dropped 0 bases, with 10 bases sitting between them. CDR3 sequence (DNA): TGTGCCAGCAGTGAACCCGTCCCCATGAACACTGAAGCTTTCTTT. This gives the protein CASSEPVPMNTEAFF.

The chain carries TRBV7-9 and TRBJ2-1; D remains ambiguous. The CDR3 covers 12 residues. The V end was cut by 5 bases, the J end by 8 bases, with 10 bases between. CDR1 and CDR2 (germline): SEHNR, FQNEAQ (reference sequence). Here the CDR3 DNA reads TGTGCCAGCAGCGTTCGTGGGTATGAGCAGTTCTTC. Amino acids: CASSVRGYEQFF.

This sequence joins TRBV18 and TRBJ2-7, with a weak D call TRBD1 (5 bases). With 4 bases removed from V and 3 bases from J, the gap between germline ends came to 7 bases. CDR3 length equals 12 residues. CDR1 and CDR2 (germline): KGHSH, LQKENI. CDR3 DNA: TGTGCCAGCTCACAAGGGGTCTACGAGCAGTACTTC. Translated: CASSQGVYEQYF.

J is TRBJ1-5 and V is TRBV6-2 or TRBV6-3, with D possibly matching TRBD1 (6 bases). The CDR3 runs to 15 residues. V lost 4 bases, J lost 1 base, and 11 bases lay in between. Looked up from germline, CDR1 is MNHEY and CDR2 is SVGEGT. Written as DNA, the CDR3 is TGTGCCAGCAGTTCGGCGGGGGCGAGCAATCAGCCCCAGCATTTT. Translated, it gives CASSSAGASNQPQHF.

This clone turned up a few times. This rearrangement joins TRBV27 to TRBJ2-1, with 11 bases lining up with TRBD2. V lost 8 bases to trimming and J lost 7 bases; unmatched junction nucleotides: 10. Germline V gene sequence: CDR1 MNHEY, CDR2 SMNVEV (reference sequence). The CDR3 sequence is 15 residues long. CDR3 loop: CASGPLAGGPNEQFF. The CDR3 DNA reads TGTGCCAGCGGTCCCTTAGCGGGGGGGCCGAATGAGCAGTTCTTC.

The J gene is TRBJ1-5, the V gene TRBV6-2 or TRBV6-3, with D perhaps matching TRBD1 (5 bases). CDR3 length: 16 residues. Germline V lookup: CDR1 MNHEY, CDR2 SVGEGT. Trimming shortened V by 4 bases and J by 5 bases, and 18 bases separated the two germline ends. CDR3 nucleotide sequence: TGTGCCAGCAGTTTCGCCCAGGCGGGGGGTGATCAGCCCCAGCATTTT. This gives the protein CASSFAQAGGDQPQHF.

This clone occurred a few times. The V gene is TRBV3-1 (or the pseudogene TRBV3-2), the J gene TRBJ2-7; 8 positions match TRBD1. Germline CDR1 is LGHDT and CDR2 is YNNKEL (reference sequence). The V segment lost 7 bases and the J segment 6 bases; nucleotides outside the gene matches: 11. The CDR3 spans 14 residues. The CDR3 spells CASTSPDRVGEQYF. The CDR3 nucleotides read TGTGCCAGCACAAGTCCGGACAGGGTGGGCGAGCAGTACTTC.

The CDR3 loop reads CASSYGSHGQGSEAFF. CDR3 bases: TGTGCCAGCAGTTACGGAAGTCACGGACAGGGTTCTGAAGCTTTCTTT. This sequence joins TRBV6-2 or TRBV6-3 and TRBJ1-1; 8 bases map to TRBD1. The CDR3 extends over 16 amino acids. The germline V gene has CDR1 MNHEY and CDR2 SVGEGT. The V segment lost 2 bases and the J segment 6 bases; nucleotides outside the gene matches: 11.

This clone appeared once. CDR3 DNA sequence: TGTGCCAGCTCACGGGGAACAGATACGCAGTATTTT. Amino acids: CASSRGTDTQYF. The chain combines TRBV18 with TRBJ2-3; no reliable D call. The ends were cut back, 4 bases at V and 3 bases at J, with 5 bases in the middle. The CDR3 sequence is 12 residues long. Per germline, CDR1 KGHSH and CDR2 LQKENI.

The V and J genes are TRBV6-1 and TRBJ2-2; no clear D. Germline V gene data show CDR1 as MNHNS and CDR2 as SASEGT. Trimming removed 4 bases from V and 4 bases from J, with 19 bases in between. This CDR3 is built from 17 residues. CDR3 residues: CASSASRPWGSTGELFF. CDR3 nucleotide sequence: TGTGCCAGCAGTGCGAGCCGGCCCTGGGGTTCCACCGGGGAGCTGTTTTTT.

The chain couples TRBV19 to TRBJ2-7, with TRBD1 identical over 10 bases. V lost 9 bases, J lost 0 bases, and 8 bases stayed unmatched. The CDR3 spans 15 residues. Germline lookup yields CDR1 LNHDA and CDR2 SQIVND (reference sequence). CDR3 DNA sequence: TGTGCCAGCCAACCGGGACAGGGGACCTCCTACGAGCAGTACTTC. Translated, it gives CASQPGQGTSYEQYF.

The V call is TRBV6-4, the J call TRBJ1-5; D call uncertain. The CDR3 covers 13 residues. Germline V CDR1 and CDR2: MRHNA, SNTAGT. Trimming cost V 6 bases and J 1 base, with 7 bases left between them. The CDR3 protein is CASSQESNQPQHF. The CDR3 DNA reads TGTGCCAGCAGCCAAGAAAGCAATCAGCCCCAGCATTTT.

The chain combines TRBV11-2 with TRBJ1-5; the match to TRBD1 covers 9 bases. Unmatched junction bases numbered 5, after V lost 5 bases and J lost 3 bases. Germline V gives CDR1 SGHAT, CDR2 FQNNGV. The CDR3 has 15 amino acids. The CDR3 protein is CASSRGQGYNQPQHF. The CDR3 bases are TGTGCCAGCAGCCGGGGACAGGGCTACAATCAGCCCCAGCATTTT.